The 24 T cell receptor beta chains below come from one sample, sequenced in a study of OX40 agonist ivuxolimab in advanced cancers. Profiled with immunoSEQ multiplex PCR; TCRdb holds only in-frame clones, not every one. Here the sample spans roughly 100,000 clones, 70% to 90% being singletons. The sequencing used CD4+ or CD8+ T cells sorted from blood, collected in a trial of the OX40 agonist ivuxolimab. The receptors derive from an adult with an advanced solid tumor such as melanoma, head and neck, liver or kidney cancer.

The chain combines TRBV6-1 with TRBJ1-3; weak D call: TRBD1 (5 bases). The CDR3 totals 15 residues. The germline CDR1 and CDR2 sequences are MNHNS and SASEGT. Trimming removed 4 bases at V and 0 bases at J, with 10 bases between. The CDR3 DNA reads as TGTGCCAGCAGTGCAAGGGGAAACTCTGGAAACACCATATATTTT. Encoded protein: CASSARGNSGNTIYF.

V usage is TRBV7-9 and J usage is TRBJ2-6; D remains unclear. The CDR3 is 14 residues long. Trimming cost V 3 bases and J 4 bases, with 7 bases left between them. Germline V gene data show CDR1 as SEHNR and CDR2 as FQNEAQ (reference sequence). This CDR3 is CASSFVPGANVLTF. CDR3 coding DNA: TGTGCCAGCAGCTTTGTCCCGGGGGCCAACGTCCTGACTTTC.

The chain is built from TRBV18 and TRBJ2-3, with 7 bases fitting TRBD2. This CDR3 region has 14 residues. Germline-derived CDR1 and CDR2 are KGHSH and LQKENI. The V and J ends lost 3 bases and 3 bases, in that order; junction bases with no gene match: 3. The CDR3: CASSPLRETDTQYF. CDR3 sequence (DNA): TGTGCCAGCTCACCGCTGCGGGAGACAGATACGCAGTATTTT.

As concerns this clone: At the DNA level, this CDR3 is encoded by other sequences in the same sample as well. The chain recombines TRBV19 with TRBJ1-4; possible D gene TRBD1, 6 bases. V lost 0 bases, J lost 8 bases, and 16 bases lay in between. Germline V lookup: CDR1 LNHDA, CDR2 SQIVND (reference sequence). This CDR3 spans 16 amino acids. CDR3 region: CASSIDLEQGHEKLFF. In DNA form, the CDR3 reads TGTGCCAGTAGTATAGATCTGGAGCAGGGGCACGAAAAACTGTTTTTT.

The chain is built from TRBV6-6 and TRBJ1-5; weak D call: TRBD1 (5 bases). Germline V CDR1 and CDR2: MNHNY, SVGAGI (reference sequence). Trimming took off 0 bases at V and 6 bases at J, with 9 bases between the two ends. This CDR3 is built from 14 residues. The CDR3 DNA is TGTGCCAGCAGTTACTCCTGGGGGGGTCAGCCCCAGCATTTT. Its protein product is CASSYSWGGQPQHF.

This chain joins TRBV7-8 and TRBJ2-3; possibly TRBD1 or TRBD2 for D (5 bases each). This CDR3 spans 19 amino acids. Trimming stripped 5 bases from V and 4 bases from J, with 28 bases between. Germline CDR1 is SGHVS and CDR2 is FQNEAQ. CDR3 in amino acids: CASSHRRTRGWGRADTQYF. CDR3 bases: TGTGCCAGCAGCCACCGCCGGACAAGGGGTTGGGGACGAGCAGATACGCAGTATTTT. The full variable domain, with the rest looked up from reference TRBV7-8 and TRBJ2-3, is GAGVSQSPRYKVAKRGQDVALRCDPISGHVSLFWYQQALGQGPEFLTYFQNEAQLDKSGLPSDRFFAERPEGSVSTLKIQRTQQEDSAVYLCASSHRRTRGWGRADTQYFGPGTRLTVL.

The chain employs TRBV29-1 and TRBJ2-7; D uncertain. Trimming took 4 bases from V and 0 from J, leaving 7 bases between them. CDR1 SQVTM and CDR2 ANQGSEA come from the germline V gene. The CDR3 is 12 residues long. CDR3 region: CSVVRASYEQYF. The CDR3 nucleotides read TGCAGCGTTGTTCGGGCCTCCTACGAGCAGTACTTC.

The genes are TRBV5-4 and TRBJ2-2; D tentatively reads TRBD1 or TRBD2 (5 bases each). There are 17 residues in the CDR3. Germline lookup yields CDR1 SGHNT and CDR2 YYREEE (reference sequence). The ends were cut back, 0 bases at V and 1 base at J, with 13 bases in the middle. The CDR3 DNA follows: TGTGCCAGCAGCTTGGAACCGGGGCGACAGAACACCGGGGAGCTGTTTTTT. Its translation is CASSLEPGRQNTGELFF.

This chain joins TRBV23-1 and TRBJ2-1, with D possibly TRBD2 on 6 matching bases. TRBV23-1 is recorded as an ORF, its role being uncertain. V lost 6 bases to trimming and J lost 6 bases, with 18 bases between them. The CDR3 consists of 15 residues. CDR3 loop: CASRFRDFPLNEQFF. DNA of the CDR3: TGCGCCAGCAGATTCCGGGACTTCCCTCTCAATGAGCAGTTCTTC.

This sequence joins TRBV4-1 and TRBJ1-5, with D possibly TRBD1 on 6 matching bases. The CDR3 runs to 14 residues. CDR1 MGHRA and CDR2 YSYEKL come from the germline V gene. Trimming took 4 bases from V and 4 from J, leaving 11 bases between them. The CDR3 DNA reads TGCGCCAGCAGCCTCCACAGGGTTAATCAGCCCCAGCATTTT. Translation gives CASSLHRVNQPQHF.

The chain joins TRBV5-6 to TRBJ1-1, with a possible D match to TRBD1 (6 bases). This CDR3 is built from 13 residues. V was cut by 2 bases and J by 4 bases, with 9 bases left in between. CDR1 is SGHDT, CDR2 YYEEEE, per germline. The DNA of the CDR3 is TGTGCCAGCAGCTTTTTAGGGGGCACTGAAGCTTTCTTT. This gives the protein CASSFLGGTEAFF.

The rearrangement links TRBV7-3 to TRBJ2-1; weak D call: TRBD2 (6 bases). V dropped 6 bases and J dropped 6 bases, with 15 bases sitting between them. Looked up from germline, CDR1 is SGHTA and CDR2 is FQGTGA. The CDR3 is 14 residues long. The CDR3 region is CASSPGTGSNEQFF. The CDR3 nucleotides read TGTGCCAGCAGTCCCGGGACTGGCAGCAATGAGCAGTTCTTC. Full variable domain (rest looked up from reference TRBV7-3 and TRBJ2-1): GAGVSQTPSNKVTEKGKYVELRCDPISGHTALYWYRQSLGQGPEFLIYFQGTGAADDSGLPNDRFFAVRPEGSVSTLKIQRTERGDSAVYLCASSPGTGSNEQFFGPGTRLTVL.

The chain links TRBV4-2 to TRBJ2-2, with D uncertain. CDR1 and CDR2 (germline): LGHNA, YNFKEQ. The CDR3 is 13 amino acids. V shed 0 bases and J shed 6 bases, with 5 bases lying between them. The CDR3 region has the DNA TGTGCCAGCAGCCAAGACGTATCCGGGGAGCTGTTTTTT. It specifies CASSQDVSGELFF.

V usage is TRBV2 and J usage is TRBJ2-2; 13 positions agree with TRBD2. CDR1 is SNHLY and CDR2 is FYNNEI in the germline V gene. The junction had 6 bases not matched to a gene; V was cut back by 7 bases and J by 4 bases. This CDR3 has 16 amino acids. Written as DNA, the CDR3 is TGTGCCAGCACCCAGGGACTAGCGGGACCCACCGGGGAGCTGTTTTTT. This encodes CASTQGLAGPTGELFF. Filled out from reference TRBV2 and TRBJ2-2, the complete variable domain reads EPEVTQTPSHQVTQMGQEVILRCVPISNHLYFYWYRQILGQKVEFLVSFYNNEISEKSEIFDDQFSVERPDGSNFTLKIRSTKLEDSAMYFCASTQGLAGPTGELFFGEGSRLTVL.

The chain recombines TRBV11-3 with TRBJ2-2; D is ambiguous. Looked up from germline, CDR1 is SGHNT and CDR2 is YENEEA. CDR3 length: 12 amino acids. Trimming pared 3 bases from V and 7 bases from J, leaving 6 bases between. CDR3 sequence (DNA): TGTGCCAGCAGCTTTGTGGGCGGGGAGCTGTTTTTT. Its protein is CASSFVGGELFF.

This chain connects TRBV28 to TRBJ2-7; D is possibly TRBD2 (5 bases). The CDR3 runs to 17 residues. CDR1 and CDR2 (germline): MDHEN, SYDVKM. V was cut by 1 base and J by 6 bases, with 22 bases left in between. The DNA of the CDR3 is TGTGCCAGCAGTTTATATCCAGACTACTCCGGGATAGGCGAGCAGTACTTC. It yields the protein CASSLYPDYSGIGEQYF.

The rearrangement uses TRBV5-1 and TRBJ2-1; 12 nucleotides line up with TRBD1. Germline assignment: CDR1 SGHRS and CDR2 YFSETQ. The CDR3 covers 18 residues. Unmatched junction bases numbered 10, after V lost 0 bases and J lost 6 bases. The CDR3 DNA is TGCGCCAGCAGCTTGGCCCAGGGGACAGGGGGCGCCTTCAATGAGCAGTTCTTC. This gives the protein CASSLAQGTGGAFNEQFF. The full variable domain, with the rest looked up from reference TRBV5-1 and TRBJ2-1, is KAGVTQTPRYLIKTRGQQVTLSCSPISGHRSVSWYQQTPGQGLQFLFEYFSETQRNKGNFPGRFSGRQFSNSRSEMNVSTLELGDSALYLCASSLAQGTGGAFNEQFFGPGTRLTVL.

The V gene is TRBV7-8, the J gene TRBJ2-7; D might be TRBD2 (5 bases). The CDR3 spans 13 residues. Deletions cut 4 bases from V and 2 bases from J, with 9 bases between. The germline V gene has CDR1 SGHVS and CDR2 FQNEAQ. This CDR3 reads CASSSRGTYEQYF. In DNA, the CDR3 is TGTGCCAGCAGCTCCCGGGGTACCTACGAGCAGTACTTC.

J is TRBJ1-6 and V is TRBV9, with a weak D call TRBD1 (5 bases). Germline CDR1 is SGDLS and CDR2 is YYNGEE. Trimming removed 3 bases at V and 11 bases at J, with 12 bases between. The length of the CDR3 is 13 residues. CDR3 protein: CASSARPGPPLHF. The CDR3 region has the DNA TGTGCCAGCAGCGCCCGCCCAGGGCCACCCCTCCACTTT.

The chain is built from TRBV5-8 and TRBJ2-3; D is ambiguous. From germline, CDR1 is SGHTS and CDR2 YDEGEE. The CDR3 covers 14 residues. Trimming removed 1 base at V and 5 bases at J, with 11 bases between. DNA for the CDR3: TGTGCCAGCAGCTTGCCCCTGCCAGGAGATACGCAGTATTTT. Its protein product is CASSLPLPGDTQYF. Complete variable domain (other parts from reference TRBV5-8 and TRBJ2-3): EAGVTQSPTHLIKTRGQQATLRCSPISGHTSVYWYQQALGLGLQFLLWYDEGEERNRGNFPPRFSGRQFPNYSSELNVNALELEDSALYLCASSLPLPGDTQYFGPGTRLTVL.

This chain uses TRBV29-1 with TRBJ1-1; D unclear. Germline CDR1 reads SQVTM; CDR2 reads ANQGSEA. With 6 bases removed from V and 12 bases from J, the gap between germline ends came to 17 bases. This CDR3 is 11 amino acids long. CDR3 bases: TGCAGCGTCGTCCCTAGGGAGGGTTCTTTCTTT. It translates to CSVVPREGSFF.

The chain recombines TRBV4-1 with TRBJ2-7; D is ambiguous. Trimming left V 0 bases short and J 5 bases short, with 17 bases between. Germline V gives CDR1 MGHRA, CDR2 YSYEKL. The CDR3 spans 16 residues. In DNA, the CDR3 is TGCGCCAGCAGCCAAGACCAGGTTAGCCGTTCCAACGAGCAGTACTTC. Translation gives CASSQDQVSRSNEQYF.

The CDR3 DNA follows: TGCGCCAGCAGCCAAGTCTTCCGGGGCCGAGGCACTGAAGCTTTCTTT. It yields the protein CASSQVFRGRGTEAFF. V is TRBV4-1 and J is TRBJ1-1; the D gene is possibly TRBD1 (5 bases). Germline assignment: CDR1 MGHRA and CDR2 YSYEKL. This CDR3 comprises 16 residues. V shed 1 base and J shed 4 bases, with 16 bases lying between them.

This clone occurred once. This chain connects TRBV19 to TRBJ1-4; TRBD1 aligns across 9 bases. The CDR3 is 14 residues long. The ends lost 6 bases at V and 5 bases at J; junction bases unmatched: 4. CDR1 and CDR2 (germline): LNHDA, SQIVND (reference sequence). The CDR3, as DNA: TGTGCCAGTAGGAGGACAGGGGCAAATGAAAAACTGTTTTTT. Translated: CASRRTGANEKLFF.